These 9 T cell receptor beta chains were sequenced from one sample in a study of T cells in Graves' hyperthyroidism and ophthalmopathy. RNA transcripts were the template for amplifying TCR beta CDR3 regions. When the TCR CDR3 underwent first-round RT-PCR, the HTBI primer set was used. TCRdb called the multiplex PCR reads again in MiXCR, with one record for every CDR3 protein. The repertoire holds about 590,000 distinct CDR3 sequences, with around a sixth as singletons. Sequencing used blood. These receptors were taken from a woman aged 25 to 39 with Graves' hyperthyroidism.

This clonotype has just a few counts. V gene TRBV15 combines with J gene TRBJ2-7; 12 nucleotides agree with TRBD2. V lost 10 bases to trimming and J lost 5 bases; unmatched junction nucleotides: 6. This CDR3 is built from 13 residues. Germline values: CDR1 LNHNV, CDR2 YYDKDF (reference sequence). CDR3 nucleotides: TGTGCCATCCGGACTAGCGGGATGGACGAGCAGTACTTC. It specifies CAIRTSGMDEQYF.

The rearrangement uses TRBV6-5 and TRBJ2-7; D may match TRBD1 or TRBD2 (5 bases each). Germline CDR1 and CDR2: MNHEY and SVGAGI. CDR3 size: 16 residues. Trimming removed 0 bases at V and 2 bases at J, with 14 bases between. The CDR3 here is CASSYSSGPPTYEQYF. The CDR3 nucleotides read TGTGCCAGCAGTTACTCATCGGGACCCCCAACCTACGAGCAGTACTTC.

This clonotype was counted many times. The chain has TRBV18 and TRBJ2-3, with TRBD2 matching 12 bases. The CDR3 is 16 amino acids. CDR1 KGHSH and CDR2 LQKENI come from the germline V gene. The V segment lost 5 bases and the J segment 4 bases; nucleotides outside the gene matches: 7. The CDR3 reads CASSSTSGSTSDTQYF. As DNA, the CDR3 is TGTGCCAGCTCATCGACTAGCGGGAGCACCTCAGATACGCAGTATTTT.

This clonotype was recorded many times. The chain has TRBV11-2 and TRBJ2-7; the D gene could be TRBD1 or TRBD2 (6 bases each). Germline values: CDR1 SGHAT, CDR2 FQNNGV. The CDR3 runs to 14 residues. Trimming removed 0 bases from V and 9 bases from J, with 15 bases in between. The CDR3 protein is CASSLDTGTSWQYF. The CDR3 DNA follows: TGTGCCAGCAGCTTAGATACAGGGACTTCGTGGCAGTACTTC.

V gene TRBV6-2 or TRBV6-3 combines with J gene TRBJ1-6; 8 bases map to TRBD1. The germline V gene encodes CDR1 MNHEY and CDR2 SVGEGT. The CDR3 contains 20 residues. V was clipped by 0 bases and J by 5 bases; unmatched bases: 15. CDR3 region: CASSYSTGAAPFPNNSPLHF. CDR3 DNA sequence: TGTGCCAGCAGTTACTCGACAGGGGCCGCCCCATTCCCCAATAATTCACCCCTCCACTTT.

This clonotype was observed many times. The chain combines TRBV11-2 with TRBJ2-7, with D perhaps TRBD1 (6 bases). The V end lost 6 bases, the J end lost 3 bases, and 15 bases lay between the germline ends. Germline V gene lookup returns CDR1 SGHAT and CDR2 FQNNGV. The CDR3 is 14 residues long. CDR3 sequence reads: CASRATGTSYEQYF. The DNA of the CDR3 is TGTGCCAGCAGAGCAACCGGGACAAGCTACGAGCAGTACTTC.

The sample holds many counts of this clonotype. V is TRBV11-2 and J is TRBJ2-1, with 12 bases aligning to TRBD2. Germline-derived CDR1 and CDR2 are SGHAT and FQNNGV. V was clipped by 5 bases and J by 6 bases; unmatched bases: 26. This CDR3 has 22 amino acids. DNA of the CDR3: TGTGCCAGCAGCCGCGGGCCTCGGGTCATTGTGGGGACTAGCGGGCGACTCAATGAGCAGTTCTTC. Translated: CASSRGPRVIVGTSGRLNEQFF.

This clonotype was recorded at least ten times. The V call is TRBV28, the J call TRBJ2-1, with 12 bases that match TRBD1. Losses at the gene ends were 10 bases for V and 10 bases for J; bases not matched to a gene: 8. The germline CDR1 and CDR2 sequences are MDHEN and SYDVKM. The CDR3 runs to 13 residues. For the CDR3, the DNA is TGTGCCACCGGGACAGGGGGCGGATTAGAGCAGTTCTTC. Its protein is CATGTGGGLEQFF.

This clonotype has a count of ten or more. The chain carries TRBV3-1 and TRBJ2-7, with 9 bases identical to TRBD1. V was pared by 4 bases and J by 0 bases, with 7 bases of the junction left unmatched. The germline V gene encodes CDR1 LGHDT and CDR2 YNNKEL (reference sequence). This CDR3 comprises 16 residues. CDR3 DNA: TGTGCCAGCAGCCCCACCGGGACAGGGACCTCCTACGAGCAGTACTTC. Translating it yields CASSPTGTGTSYEQYF.